The text below deals with one T cell receptor (beta chain). How the authors handled the data: Amplification with reference gene primers provided the estimates of nucleated cell counts. The data were produced by immunoSEQ multiplex PCR, yet TCRdb's version contains in-frame clones alone and is incomplete. The D gene and trimming were derived from the DNA, and the V and J assignments and clone size from that table. In the table there are approximately 180,000 clones, roughly three quarters of which are singletons. This entry belongs to a study of blood T cell repertoires in COVID-19. The CDR3 spans 15 residues. The ends were cut back, 1 base at V and 0 bases at J, with 7 bases in the middle. Germline loops: CDR1 KGHSH, CDR2 LQKENI.

The sequence derives from a woman aged 45-65 years with acute COVID-19. The rearrangement links TRBV18 to TRBJ2-1; no clear D gene. Input material: PBMCs or T cells enriched from blood (not recorded which). CDR3 sequence: CASSPHPGSYNEQFF. CDR3 coding DNA: TGTGCCAGCTCACCACACCCGGGCTCCTACAATGAGCAGTTCTTC.